Listed below are T cell receptor beta chains from one sample, sequenced in a study of shared clonotypes between healthy human individuals. The data were produced by immunoSEQ multiplex PCR, yet TCRdb's version contains in-frame clones alone and is incomplete. The table lists roughly 2,000,000 clones, 93% of them singletons. Material for sequencing was naive CD8+ T cells from PBMCs. The receptor set was obtained from a man in his late teens or twenties in good health. Some clones in this sample may be carry-over from other donors' samples. Each CDR3 is given without its conserved first and last residue.

len	v_gene	j_gene	CDR3aa
10	TRBV9	TRBJ2-3	ASSVGGRTQY
14	TRBV27	TRBJ2-3	ASRILAGVGADTQY
13	TRBV27	TRBJ2-7	ASSSLERISYEQY
13	TRBV7-2	TRBJ2-2	ASSFRLPPAGELF
13	TRBV15	TRBJ2-3	ATSLPTGSTDTQY
12	TRBV28	TRBJ1-2	ASRRTGDDYGYT
11	TRBV10-3	TRBJ1-1	AISVGLNTEAF
9	TRBV27	TRBJ2-1	ASSWGNEQF
14	TRBV18	TRBJ2-2	ASSPYGTANTGELF
12	TRBV28	TRBJ2-1	ASRIRGGYNEQF
10	TRBV19	TRBJ2-2	ASKAGAGELF
15	TRBV27	TRBJ2-1	ASSLPSDRGSRNEQF
9	TRBV4-2	TRBJ2-7	ASSHGYEQY
13	TRBV2	TRBJ2-7	ASRTFRGTSYEQY
12	TRBV29-1	TRBJ2-3	SVLQGESTDTQY
11	TRBV28	TRBJ2-7	ASSVPREVEQY
14	TRBV9	TRBJ2-3	ASSGAPAGEADTQY
12	TRBV19	TRBJ1-1	ASKIDNMNTEAF
11	TRBV5-6	TRBJ2-7	ASSLVQGSEQY
13	TRBV7-9	TRBJ2-5	ASSIGGQNQETQY
11	TRBV27	TRBJ2-3	ASSLLAGDTQY
11	TRBV28	TRBJ2-3	ASTGTGGDTQY
13	TRBV6-1	TRBJ2-5	ASSEVGLLGETQY
16	TRBV5-1	TRBJ2-7	ASSYSRIQQGDVNEQY
11	TRBV4-1	TRBJ1-2	ASSPPDNYGYT
12	TRBV5-1	TRBJ1-1	ASSLGRRNTEAF
14	TRBV5-1	TRBJ1-1	ASSLVLSLMNTEAF
12	TRBV29-1	TRBJ2-6	SVVGVAGANVLT
15	TRBV27	TRBJ2-3	ASSLQPGREGVDTQY
14	TRBV4-1	TRBJ2-2	ASSQVPGADTGELF
14	TRBV9	TRBJ2-1	ASSQRPSGQYNEQF
13	TRBV27	TRBJ2-1	ASSFGQGAYNEQF
11	TRBV10-3	TRBJ2-1	AISESRNHEQF
13	TRBV27	TRBJ1-1	ASSFGDSLITEAF
11	TRBV29-1	TRBJ2-1	SVFGGSNNEQF
13	TRBV27	TRBJ2-1	ASSSSSGSYNEQF
12	TRBV13	TRBJ1-1	ASSRAGGGTEAF
14	TRBV18	TRBJ1-3	ASSPQDRGPGNTIY